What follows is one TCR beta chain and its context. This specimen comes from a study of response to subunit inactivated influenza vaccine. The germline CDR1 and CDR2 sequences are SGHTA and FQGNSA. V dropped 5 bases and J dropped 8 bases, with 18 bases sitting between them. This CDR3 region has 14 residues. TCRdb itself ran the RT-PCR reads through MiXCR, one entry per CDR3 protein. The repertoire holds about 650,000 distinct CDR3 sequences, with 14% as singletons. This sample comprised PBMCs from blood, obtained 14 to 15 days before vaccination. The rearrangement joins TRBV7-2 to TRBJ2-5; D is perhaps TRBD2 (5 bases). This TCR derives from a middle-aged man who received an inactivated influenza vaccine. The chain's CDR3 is CASSADLIPGTQYF. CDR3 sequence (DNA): TGTGCCAGCAGCGCGGATCTCATCCCGGGAACCCAGTACTTC.